The entry below describes one T cell receptor (beta chain). This entry is derived from a study of shared clonotypes between healthy human individuals. Germline V gene lookup returns CDR1 SNHLY and CDR2 FYNNEI. CDR3 size: 15 residues. The junction had 3 bases not matched to a gene; V was cut back by 4 bases and J by 3 bases. Positive CCR7 selection of CD45RO-negative cells yielded the naive CD8 cells, and terminally differentiated effector memory CD45RA+ cells were excluded. The repertoire was sequenced with immunoSEQ multiplex PCR; TCRdb's copy has only in-frame clones and lacks some. The sample carries 760,000 or so clones, about 97% recorded once.

The chain uses TRBV2 and TRBJ2-3; 11 bases are shared with TRBD2. Sequences were obtained from naive CD8+ T cells sorted from blood. The clonotype was recovered from a man aged 25-45 years in good health. The CDR3 DNA reads as TGTGCCAGCAGTGCCGGGACTAGCGGTACAGATACGCAGTATTTT. This gives the protein CASSAGTSGTDTQYF.